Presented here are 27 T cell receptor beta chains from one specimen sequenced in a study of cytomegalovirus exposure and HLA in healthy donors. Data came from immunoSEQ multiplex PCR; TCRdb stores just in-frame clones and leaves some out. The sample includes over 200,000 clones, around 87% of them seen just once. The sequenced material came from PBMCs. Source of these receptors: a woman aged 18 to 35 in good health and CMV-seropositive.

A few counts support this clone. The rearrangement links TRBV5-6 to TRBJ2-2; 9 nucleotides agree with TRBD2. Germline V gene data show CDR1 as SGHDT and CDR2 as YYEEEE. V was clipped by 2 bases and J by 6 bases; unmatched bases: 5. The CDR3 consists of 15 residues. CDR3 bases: TGTGCCAGCAGCTTAGTAGCGGGAGCCGCCGGGGAGCTGTTTTTT. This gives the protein CASSLVAGAAGELFF.

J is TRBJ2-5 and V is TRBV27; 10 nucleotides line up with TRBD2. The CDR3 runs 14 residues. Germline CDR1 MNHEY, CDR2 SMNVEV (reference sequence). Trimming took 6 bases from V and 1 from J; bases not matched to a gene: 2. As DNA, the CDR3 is TGTGCCAGCAGGCTAGCGGGAGCCCAAGAGACCCAGTACTTC. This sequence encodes CASRLAGAQETQYF.

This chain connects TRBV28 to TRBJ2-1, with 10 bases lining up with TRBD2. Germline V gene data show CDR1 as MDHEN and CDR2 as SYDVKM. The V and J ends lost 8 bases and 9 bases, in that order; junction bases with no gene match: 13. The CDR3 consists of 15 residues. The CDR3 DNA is TGTGCCAGCTTCCCCATGAGCGGGAGGGCCCCTGAGCAGTTCTTC. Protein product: CASFPMSGRAPEQFF.

CDR3 in DNA: TGCGCCAGCAGCCTATTAGCGGGAGGAGGTGTTCGGCAGTTCTTC. It specifies CASSLLAGGGVRQFF. V usage is TRBV5-1 and J usage is TRBJ2-1; 10 positions match TRBD2. V trimming: 4 bases; J trimming: 12 bases; junction bases outside the gene matches: 13. The CDR3 contains 15 residues. In germline, CDR1 is SGHRS, CDR2 YFSETQ.

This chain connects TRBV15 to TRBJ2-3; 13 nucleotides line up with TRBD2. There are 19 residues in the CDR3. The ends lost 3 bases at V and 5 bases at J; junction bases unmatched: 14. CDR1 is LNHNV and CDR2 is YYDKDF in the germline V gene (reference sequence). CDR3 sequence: CATSSRAGGLAGNRDTQYF. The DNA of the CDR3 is TGTGCCACCAGCAGTCGTGCGGGGGGACTAGCGGGAAATAGAGATACGCAGTATTTT.

The CDR3 DNA reads TGTGCCAGCAGACGCGACAGGGGTGATGAAAAACTGTTTTTT. Protein product: CASRRDRGDEKLFF. This chain links TRBV2 with TRBJ1-4; 8 bases are shared with TRBD1. The CDR3 consists of 14 residues. V shed 6 bases, J shed 6 bases, and the junction held 6 bases outside the gene matches. Germline CDR1 and CDR2: SNHLY and FYNNEI. The full variable domain, with the rest looked up from reference TRBV2 and TRBJ1-4, is EPEVTQTPSHQVTQMGQEVILRCVPISNHLYFYWYRQILGQKVEFLVSFYNNEISEKSEIFDDQFSVERPDGSNFTLKIRSTKLEDSAMYFCASRRDRGDEKLFFGSGTQLSVL.

Here the CDR3 DNA reads TGTGCCACTCGACTGACAGTGAACACCGGGGAGCTGTTTTTT. This gives the protein CATRLTVNTGELFF. The chain links TRBV2 to TRBJ2-2, with a tentative D call TRBD1 (5 bases). Trimming removed 10 bases at V and 1 base at J, with 13 bases between. The germline V gene has CDR1 SNHLY and CDR2 FYNNEI. The CDR3 consists of 14 residues.

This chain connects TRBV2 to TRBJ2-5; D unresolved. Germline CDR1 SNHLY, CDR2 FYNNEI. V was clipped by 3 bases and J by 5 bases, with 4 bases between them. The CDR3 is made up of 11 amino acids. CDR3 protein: CASSDRETQYF. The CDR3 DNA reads TGTGCCAGCAGTGATCGGGAGACCCAGTACTTC.

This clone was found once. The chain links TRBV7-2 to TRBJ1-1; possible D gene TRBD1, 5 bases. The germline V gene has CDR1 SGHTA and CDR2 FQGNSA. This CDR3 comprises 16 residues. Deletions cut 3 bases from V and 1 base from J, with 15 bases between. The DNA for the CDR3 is TGTGCCAGCAGCTTCTCGGGGGGGTCTCAGAACACTGAAGCTTTCTTT. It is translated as CASSFSGGSQNTEAFF.

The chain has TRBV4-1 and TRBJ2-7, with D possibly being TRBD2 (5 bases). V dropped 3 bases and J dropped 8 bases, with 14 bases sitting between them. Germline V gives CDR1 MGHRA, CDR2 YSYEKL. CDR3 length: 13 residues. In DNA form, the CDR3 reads TGCGCCAGCAGCCAGGAGGTAACTCATAAGCAGTACTTC. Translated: CASSQEVTHKQYF.

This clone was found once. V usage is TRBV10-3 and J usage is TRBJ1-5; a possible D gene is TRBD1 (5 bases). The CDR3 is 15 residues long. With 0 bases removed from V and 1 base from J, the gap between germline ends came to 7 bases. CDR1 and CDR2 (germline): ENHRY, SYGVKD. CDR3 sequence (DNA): TGTGCCATCAGTGAGTCGGCAGGGAGCAATCAGCCCCAGCATTTT. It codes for CAISESAGSNQPQHF.

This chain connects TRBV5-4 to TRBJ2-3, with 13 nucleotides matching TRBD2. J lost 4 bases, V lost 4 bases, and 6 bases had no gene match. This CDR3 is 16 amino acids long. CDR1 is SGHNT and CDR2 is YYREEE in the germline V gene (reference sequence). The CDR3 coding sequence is TGTGCCAGCAGCCGACTAGCGGGAGGAGGTGCAGATACGCAGTATTTT. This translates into CASSRLAGGGADTQYF. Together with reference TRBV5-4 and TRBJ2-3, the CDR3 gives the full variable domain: ETGVTQSPTHLIKTRGQQVTLRCSSQSGHNTVSWYQQALGQGPQFIFQYYREEENGRGNFPPRFSGLQFPNYSSELNVNALELDDSALYLCASSRLAGGGADTQYFGPGTRLTVL.

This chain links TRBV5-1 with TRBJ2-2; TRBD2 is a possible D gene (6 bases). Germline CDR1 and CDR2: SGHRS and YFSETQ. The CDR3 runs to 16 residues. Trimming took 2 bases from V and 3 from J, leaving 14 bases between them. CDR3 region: CASSFGGYGDTGELFF. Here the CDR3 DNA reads TGCGCCAGCAGCTTCGGGGGTTACGGGGACACCGGGGAGCTGTTTTTT.

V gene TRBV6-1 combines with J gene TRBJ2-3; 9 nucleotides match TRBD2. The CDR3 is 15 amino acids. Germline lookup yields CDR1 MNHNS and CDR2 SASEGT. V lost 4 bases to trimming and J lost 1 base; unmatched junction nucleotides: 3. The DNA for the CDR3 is TGTGCCAGCAGTGTCGGCGGGAGGGGCACAGATACGCAGTATTTT. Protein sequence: CASSVGGRGTDTQYF.

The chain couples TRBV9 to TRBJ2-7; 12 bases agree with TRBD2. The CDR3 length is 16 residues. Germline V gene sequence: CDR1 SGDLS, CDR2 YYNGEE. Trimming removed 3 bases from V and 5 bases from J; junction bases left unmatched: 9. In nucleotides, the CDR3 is TGTGCCAGCAGCGCCAGCCTAGCGGGAGGGCTCCACGAGCAGTACTTC. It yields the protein CASSASLAGGLHEQYF.

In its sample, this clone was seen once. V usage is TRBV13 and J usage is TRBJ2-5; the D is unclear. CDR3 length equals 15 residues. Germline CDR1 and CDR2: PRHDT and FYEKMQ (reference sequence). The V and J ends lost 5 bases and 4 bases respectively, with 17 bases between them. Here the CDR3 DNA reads TGTGCCAGCAGCAACCGACTGCGCACCGGAGAGACCCAGTACTTC. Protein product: CASSNRLRTGETQYF.

The DNA for the CDR3 is TGTGCCAGCAGCTTCCAGGGAAACACTGAAGCTTTCTTT. Translating it yields CASSFQGNTEAFF. The chain recombines TRBV7-9 with TRBJ1-1; possible D gene TRBD1, 5 bases. CDR1 is SEHNR and CDR2 is FQNEAQ in the germline V gene (reference sequence). The length of the CDR3 is 13 residues. Trimming removed 3 bases at V and 2 bases at J, with 7 bases between. Filled out from reference TRBV7-9 and TRBJ1-1, the complete variable domain reads DTGVSQNPRHKITKRGQNVTFRCDPISEHNRLYWYRQTLGQGPEFLTYFQNEAQLEKSRLLSDRFSAERPKGSFSTLEIQRTEQGDSAMYLCASSFQGNTEAFFGQGTRLTVV.

CDR3 bases: TGTGCCAGCACCCTGACTAGCGGGAGAGACGAGCAGTACTTC. It specifies CASTLTSGRDEQYF. The genes are TRBV2 and TRBJ2-7; 12 bases match TRBD2. J was trimmed by 5 bases and V by 7 bases; bases with no gene match: 6. CDR1 SNHLY and CDR2 FYNNEI come from the germline V gene. This CDR3 spans 14 amino acids.

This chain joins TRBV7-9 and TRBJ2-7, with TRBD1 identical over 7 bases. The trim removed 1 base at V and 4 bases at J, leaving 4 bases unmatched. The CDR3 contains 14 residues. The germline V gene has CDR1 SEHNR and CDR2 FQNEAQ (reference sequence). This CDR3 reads CASSLDRGTYEQYF. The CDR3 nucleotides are TGTGCCAGCAGCTTAGACAGGGGAACATACGAGCAGTACTTC.

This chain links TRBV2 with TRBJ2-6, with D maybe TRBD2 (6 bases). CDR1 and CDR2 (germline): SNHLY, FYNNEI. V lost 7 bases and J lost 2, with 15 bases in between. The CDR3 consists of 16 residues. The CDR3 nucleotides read TGTGCCAGCACCTGGCAGGGAGGAGCTGGGGCCAACGTCCTGACTTTC. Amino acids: CASTWQGGAGANVLTF.

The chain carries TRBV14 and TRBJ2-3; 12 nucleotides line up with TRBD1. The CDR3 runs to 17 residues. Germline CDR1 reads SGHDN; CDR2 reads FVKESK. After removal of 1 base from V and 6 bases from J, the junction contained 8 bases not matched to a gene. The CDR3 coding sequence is TGTGCCAGCAGCCAAGGTGGGACAGGGGGCGCCGGGGATACGCAGTATTTT. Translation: CASSQGGTGGAGDTQYF.

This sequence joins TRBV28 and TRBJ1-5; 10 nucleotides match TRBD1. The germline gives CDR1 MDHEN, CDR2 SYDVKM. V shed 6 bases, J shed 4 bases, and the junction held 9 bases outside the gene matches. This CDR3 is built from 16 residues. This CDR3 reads CASRLTGTGVNQPQHF. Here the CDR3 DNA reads TGTGCCAGCAGGTTGACCGGGACAGGGGTGAATCAGCCCCAGCATTTT.

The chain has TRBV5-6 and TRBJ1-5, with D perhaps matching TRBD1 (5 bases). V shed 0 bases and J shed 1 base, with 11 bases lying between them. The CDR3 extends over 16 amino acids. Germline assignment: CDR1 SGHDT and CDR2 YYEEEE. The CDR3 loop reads CASSLGGRVSNQPQHF. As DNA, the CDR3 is TGTGCCAGCAGCTTGGGGGGCAGGGTCAGCAATCAGCCCCAGCATTTT.

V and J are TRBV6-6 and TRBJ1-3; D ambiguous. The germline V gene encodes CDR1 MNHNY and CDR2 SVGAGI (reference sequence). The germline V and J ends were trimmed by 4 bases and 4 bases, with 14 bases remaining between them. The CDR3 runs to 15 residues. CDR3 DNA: TGTGCCAGCAGTTCCCCCGAAACAGAAGGAAACACCATATATTTT. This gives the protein CASSSPETEGNTIYF.

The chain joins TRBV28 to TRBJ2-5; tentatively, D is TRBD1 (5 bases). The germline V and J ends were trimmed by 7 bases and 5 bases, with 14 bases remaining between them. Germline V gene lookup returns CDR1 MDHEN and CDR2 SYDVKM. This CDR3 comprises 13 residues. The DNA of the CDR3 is TGTGCCAGCACCCTTAGTGGGGCCGAGACCCAGTACTTC. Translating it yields CASTLSGAETQYF.

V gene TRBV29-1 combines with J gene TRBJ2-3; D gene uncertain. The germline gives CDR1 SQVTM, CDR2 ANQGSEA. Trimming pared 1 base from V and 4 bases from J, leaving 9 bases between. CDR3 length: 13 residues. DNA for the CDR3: TGCAGCGTTGAAGGGTGGAGTCCAGATACGCAGTATTTT. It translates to CSVEGWSPDTQYF.

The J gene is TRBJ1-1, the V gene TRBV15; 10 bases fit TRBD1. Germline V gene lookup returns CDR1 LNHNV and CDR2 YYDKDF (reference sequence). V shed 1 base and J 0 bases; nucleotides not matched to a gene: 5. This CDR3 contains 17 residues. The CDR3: CATSRGPGQGLNTEAFF. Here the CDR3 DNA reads TGTGCCACCAGCAGAGGGCCGGGACAGGGGCTGAACACTGAAGCTTTCTTT.